These T cell receptor beta chains were read from a single sample in a study of regulatory dendritic cells for organ transplantation. The assay was immunoSEQ multiplex PCR, and TCRdb's table has in-frame clones only and misses some. The repertoire includes over 20,000 clones, approximately 83% of them detected once, and 0.55% to 0.85% sits in the top ten. These receptors have no known antigen. Sequenced sample: naive CD4+ T cells from blood cultured with regulatory dendritic cells. All receptors derive from a human donor in good health. CDR3s leave out the opening cysteine and the closing phenylalanine or tryptophan. D genes are given only for firm matches. Clone size is not always given. Where it is, it says once, few, many or a class for expanded clones.

d_call: .; v_call: TRBV7-2; clone_size: .; cdr3_aa: ASSPRGGWYTEAF
d_call: .; v_call: TRBV25-1; clone_size: .; cdr3_aa: ASSEYAGSNEKLF
d_call: .; v_call: TRBV6-5; clone_size: .; cdr3_aa: ASTRGHGYT
d_call: .; v_call: TRBV5-4; clone_size: .; cdr3_aa: ASSPQGGVRYNEQF
d_call: .; v_call: TRBV5-1; clone_size: .; cdr3_aa: ASSLGGSGREKLF
d_call: .; v_call: TRBV19; clone_size: .; cdr3_aa: ASSIPRAQREEPQH
d_call: TRBD2; v_call: TRBV7-6; clone_size: few; cdr3_aa: ASSLRPTSGRNEQF
d_call: .; v_call: TRBV5-1; clone_size: .; cdr3_aa: ASSLGLRGLYNEQF
d_call: .; v_call: TRBV30; clone_size: .; cdr3_aa: AWSVGGPETQY
d_call: .; v_call: TRBV5-6; clone_size: .; cdr3_aa: ASTQMNRGLDGYT
d_call: .; v_call: TRBV19; clone_size: few; cdr3_aa: ASSEDRWAKNIQY
d_call: TRBD1; v_call: TRBV4-1; clone_size: .; cdr3_aa: ASSQEADRGGNEQY
d_call: .; v_call: TRBV5-4; clone_size: .; cdr3_aa: AVCMGPCSYNEQF
d_call: .; v_call: TRBV9; clone_size: .; cdr3_aa: ASSPSSVVVSTQY
d_call: .; v_call: TRBV28; clone_size: .; cdr3_aa: ASSQGLNTEAF
d_call: .; v_call: TRBV11-2; clone_size: once; cdr3_aa: ASSSERASNEKLF
d_call: TRBD1; v_call: TRBV28; clone_size: .; cdr3_aa: ASRLSSGQGAWEQY
d_call: .; v_call: TRBV11-3; clone_size: .; cdr3_aa: AGDPREGDTQY
d_call: TRBD1; v_call: TRBV7-2; clone_size: few; cdr3_aa: ASSSGQTPF
d_call: .; v_call: TRBV4-3; clone_size: once; cdr3_aa: ASSPGGDVYGYT
d_call: TRBD1; v_call: TRBV13; clone_size: .; cdr3_aa: ASSPNHPGQGAHQPQH
d_call: .; v_call: TRBV30; clone_size: .; cdr3_aa: AWTRAKTGTENEKLF
d_call: .; v_call: TRBV7-2; clone_size: .; cdr3_aa: ASSLAPGNTIY
d_call: TRBD1; v_call: TRBV10-3; clone_size: .; cdr3_aa: AISGVGNQGVLT
d_call: TRBD2; v_call: TRBV7-2; clone_size: .; cdr3_aa: ASSPSGLAGEYEQY
d_call: .; v_call: TRBV27; clone_size: .; cdr3_aa: ASSPGVRLNTEAF
d_call: .; v_call: TRBV25-1; clone_size: .; cdr3_aa: ASSYATSSYNEQF
d_call: TRBD1; v_call: TRBV19; clone_size: .; cdr3_aa: ASKQGAEGYGYT
d_call: .; v_call: TRBV6-5; clone_size: .; cdr3_aa: ASSYSASGQPQH
d_call: TRBD1; v_call: TRBV27; clone_size: .; cdr3_aa: ASSARRGREQY
d_call: .; v_call: TRBV9; clone_size: .; cdr3_aa: ASSVLRDSTGYT
d_call: TRBD1; v_call: TRBV2; clone_size: .; cdr3_aa: ASAGTAPTGELF
d_call: .; v_call: TRBV7-3; clone_size: .; cdr3_aa: ASSLKVGELF
d_call: .; v_call: TRBV4-2; clone_size: .; cdr3_aa: ASSQDEGELF
d_call: .; v_call: TRBV6-5; clone_size: .; cdr3_aa: ASSRGHVTEAF
d_call: TRBD2; v_call: TRBV10-1; clone_size: .; cdr3_aa: ASLGPLAGVNTQY
d_call: TRBD1; v_call: TRBV13; clone_size: .; cdr3_aa: ASGQGAYEQY
d_call: .; v_call: TRBV7-3; clone_size: .; cdr3_aa: ASSLLGTYGYT
d_call: .; v_call: TRBV6-5; clone_size: .; cdr3_aa: ASQAGLLVSDTQY
d_call: TRBD2; v_call: TRBV7-3; clone_size: .; cdr3_aa: ASSSGFGLAGRTDTQY
d_call: .; v_call: TRBV25-1; clone_size: .; cdr3_aa: ASSDIPAF
d_call: .; v_call: TRBV15; clone_size: .; cdr3_aa: ATSRDTGNPADTQY
d_call: .; v_call: TRBV15; clone_size: .; cdr3_aa: ATSRRGVISYNEQF
d_call: .; v_call: TRBV4-1; clone_size: .; cdr3_aa: ASSQLYREQPQH
d_call: .; v_call: TRBV7-9; clone_size: .; cdr3_aa: ASADWGGGDGMSYEQY
d_call: .; v_call: TRBV18; clone_size: few; cdr3_aa: ASSPTGDDIYGYT
d_call: TRBD1; v_call: TRBV4-2; clone_size: .; cdr3_aa: ASSQGDSRRNEQF
d_call: .; v_call: TRBV7-2; clone_size: .; cdr3_aa: ASAGGSREQY
d_call: TRBD1; v_call: TRBV7-3; clone_size: .; cdr3_aa: ASSPRRTGMNTEAF